Sequencing of this T cell receptor beta chain was carried out in a study of T-cell memory formation after mild COVID-19. Germline V gene sequence: CDR1 KGHDR, CDR2 SFDVKD. After removal of 7 bases from V and 2 bases from J, the junction contained 1 base not matched to a gene. This CDR3 contains 12 residues. Study results and limitations: Balance between CD4 and CD8 was seen in clones contracting day 15 to 85, and a CD4+ lean was seen in later expanders. Certain responding clones were present in pre-infection memory, suggesting participation of cross-reactive memory. There was no confirmation that second-wave clones peaking on day 37 were SARS-CoV-2 specific.

Worth noting for this clonotype: Antigen: not known.

Constant-segment-primed 5'RACE gave TCR alpha and TCR beta cDNA libraries with sample barcodes and UMIs. MiXCR, applied by TCRdb to the 5' RACE reads, yields one record per CDR3 protein. Among roughly 450,000 distinct CDR3 sequences listed, 15% to 20% were seen once. This clonotype was sampled from an adult woman who had mild COVID-19 (a few samples of this study predate the infection). Cell type and time point are not known. The chain has TRBV24-1 and TRBJ2-7, with TRBD1 identical over 7 bases. Sequencing was performed on PBMCs or a T cell subset sorted from them (not recorded which). CDR3 region: CATSDRAYEQYF. The CDR3 nucleotides read TGTGCCACCAGCGACAGGGCCTACGAGCAGTACTTC.